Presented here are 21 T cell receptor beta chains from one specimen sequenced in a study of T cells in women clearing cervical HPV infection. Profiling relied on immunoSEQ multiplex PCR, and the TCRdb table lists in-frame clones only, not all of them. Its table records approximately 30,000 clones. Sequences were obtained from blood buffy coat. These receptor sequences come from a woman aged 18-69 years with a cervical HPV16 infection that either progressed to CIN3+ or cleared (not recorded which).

CDR3 residues: CASSPGQGNQPQHF. The sequenced part of the CDR3 DNA is TGTGCCAGCAGCCCGGGACAGGGCAATCAGCCC. The rearrangement uses TRBV11-2 and TRBJ1-5; 8 bases align to TRBD1. The read ends 3 residues before the CDR3 terminus; that terminus is restored from the germline J gene. Germline loops: CDR1 SGHAT, CDR2 FQNNGV. The V segment lost 5 bases and the J segment 2 bases; nucleotides outside the gene matches: 2. CDR3 length equals 14 residues.

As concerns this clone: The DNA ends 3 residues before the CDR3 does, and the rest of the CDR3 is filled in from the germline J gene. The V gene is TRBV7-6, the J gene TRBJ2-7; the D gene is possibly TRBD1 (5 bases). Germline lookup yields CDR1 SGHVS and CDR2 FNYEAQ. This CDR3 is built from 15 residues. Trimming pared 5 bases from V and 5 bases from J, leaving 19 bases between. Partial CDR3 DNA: TGTGCCAGCAGCCCCTACCCCACTGAAGGGGACGAG. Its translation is CASSPYPTEGDE. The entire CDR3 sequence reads CASSPYPTEGDEQYF.

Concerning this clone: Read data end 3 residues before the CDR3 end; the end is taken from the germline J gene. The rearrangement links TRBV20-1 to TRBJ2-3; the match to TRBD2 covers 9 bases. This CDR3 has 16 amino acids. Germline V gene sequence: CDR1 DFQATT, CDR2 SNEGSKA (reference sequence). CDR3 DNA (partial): TGCAGTGCTAGAGATCCGGCGGGGGGGCCGGGAGAGACG. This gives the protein CSARDPAGGPGET. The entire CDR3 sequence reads CSARDPAGGPGETQYF.

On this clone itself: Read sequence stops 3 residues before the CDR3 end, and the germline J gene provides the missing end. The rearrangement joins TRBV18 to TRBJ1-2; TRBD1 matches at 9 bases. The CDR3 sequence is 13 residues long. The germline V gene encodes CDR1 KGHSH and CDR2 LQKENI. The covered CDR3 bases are TGTGCCAGCTCAACAGGGGGCACAGATACC. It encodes CASSTGGTDT. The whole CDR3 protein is CASSTGGTDTYTF.

The chain's CDR3 is CASSRPGQTSYEQYF. The CDR3 bases that were read are TGTGCCAGCAGCCGCCCAGGACAGACCTCCTACGAG. The chain couples TRBV5-4 to TRBJ2-7; D perhaps matches TRBD1 (6 bases). The read ends 3 residues shy of where the CDR3 ends; the end is completed using the germline J gene. The CDR3 has 15 residues. Germline CDR1 SGHNT, CDR2 YYREEE (reference sequence). The V gene lost 4 bases and the J gene lost 0 bases, with 14 bases spanning the gap.

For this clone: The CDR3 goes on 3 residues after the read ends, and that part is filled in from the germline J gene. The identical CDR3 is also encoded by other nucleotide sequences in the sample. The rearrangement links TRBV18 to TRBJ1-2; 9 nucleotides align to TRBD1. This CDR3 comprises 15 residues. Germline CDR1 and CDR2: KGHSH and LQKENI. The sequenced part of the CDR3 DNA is TGTGCCAGCTCACCACCGGGACAGGGCCCAGATACC. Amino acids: CASSPPGQGPDT. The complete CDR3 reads CASSPPGQGPDTYTF.

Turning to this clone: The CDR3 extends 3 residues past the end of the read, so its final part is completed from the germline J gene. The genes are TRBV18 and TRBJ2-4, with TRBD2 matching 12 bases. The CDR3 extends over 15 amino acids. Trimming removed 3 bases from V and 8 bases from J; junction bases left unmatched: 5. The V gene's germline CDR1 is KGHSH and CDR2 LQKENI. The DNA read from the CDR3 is TGTGCCAGCTCACCCCTAGCGGGAGGGCCGGACATT. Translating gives CASSPLAGGPDI. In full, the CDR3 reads CASSPLAGGPDIQYF.

CDR3 bases read: TGTGCCAGCAGCCCACAGGGCGGGGAGACC. Its translation: CASSPQGGET. The CDR3 reads in full as CASSPQGGETQYF. This sequence joins TRBV5-4 and TRBJ2-5; a possible D gene is TRBD1 (6 bases). The DNA ends 3 residues before the CDR3 does, and the rest of the CDR3 is filled in from the germline J gene. Germline lookup yields CDR1 SGHNT and CDR2 YYREEE (reference sequence). Trimming left V 4 bases short and J 5 bases short, with 12 bases between. CDR3 length equals 13 residues.

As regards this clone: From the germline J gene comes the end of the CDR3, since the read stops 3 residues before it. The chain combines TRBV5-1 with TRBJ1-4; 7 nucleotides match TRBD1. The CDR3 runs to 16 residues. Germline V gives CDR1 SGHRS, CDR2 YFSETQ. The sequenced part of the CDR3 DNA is TGCGCCAGCAGCTTGGGGGTGGACAGGTCGGGCTCACCA. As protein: CASSLGVDRSGSP. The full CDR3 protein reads CASSLGVDRSGSPLFF.

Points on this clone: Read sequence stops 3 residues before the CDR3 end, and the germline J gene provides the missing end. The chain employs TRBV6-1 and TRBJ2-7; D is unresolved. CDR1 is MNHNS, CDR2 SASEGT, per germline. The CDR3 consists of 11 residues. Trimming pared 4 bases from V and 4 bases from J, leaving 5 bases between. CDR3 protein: CASSAGYEQYF. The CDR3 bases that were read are TGTGCCAGCAGTGCCGGGTACGAG.

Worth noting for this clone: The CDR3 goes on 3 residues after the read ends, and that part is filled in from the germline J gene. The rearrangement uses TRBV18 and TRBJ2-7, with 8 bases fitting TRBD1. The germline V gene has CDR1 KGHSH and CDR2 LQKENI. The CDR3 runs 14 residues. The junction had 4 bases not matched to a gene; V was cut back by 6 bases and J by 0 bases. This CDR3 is CASSQGTGSYEQYF. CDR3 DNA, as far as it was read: TGTGCCAGCTCCCAAGGGACAGGCTCCTACGAG.

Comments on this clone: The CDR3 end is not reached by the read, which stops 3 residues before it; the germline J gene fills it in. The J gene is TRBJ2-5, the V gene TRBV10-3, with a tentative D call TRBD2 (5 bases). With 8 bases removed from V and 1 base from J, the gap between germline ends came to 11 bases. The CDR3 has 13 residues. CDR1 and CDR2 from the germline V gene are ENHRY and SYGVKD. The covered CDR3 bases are TGTGCCATCGCTCGGGGTTCCCAAGAGACC. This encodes CAIARGSQET. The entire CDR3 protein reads CAIARGSQETQYF.

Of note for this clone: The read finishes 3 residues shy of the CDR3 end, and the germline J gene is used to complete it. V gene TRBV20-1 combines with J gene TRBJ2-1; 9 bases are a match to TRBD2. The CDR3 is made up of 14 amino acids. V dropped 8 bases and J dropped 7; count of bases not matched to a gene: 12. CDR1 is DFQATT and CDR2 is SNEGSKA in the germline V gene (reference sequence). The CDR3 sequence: CSPKGREGLNEQFF. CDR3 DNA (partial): TGCAGTCCAAAAGGGCGGGAGGGCCTAAATGAG.

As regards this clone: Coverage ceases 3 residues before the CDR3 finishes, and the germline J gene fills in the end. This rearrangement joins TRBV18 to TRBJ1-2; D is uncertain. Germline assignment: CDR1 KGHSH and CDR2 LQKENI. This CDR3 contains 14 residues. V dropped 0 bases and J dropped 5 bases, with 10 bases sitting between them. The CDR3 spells CASSPPTESYGYTF. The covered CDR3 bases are TGTGCCAGCTCACCACCAACAGAAAGTTATGGC.

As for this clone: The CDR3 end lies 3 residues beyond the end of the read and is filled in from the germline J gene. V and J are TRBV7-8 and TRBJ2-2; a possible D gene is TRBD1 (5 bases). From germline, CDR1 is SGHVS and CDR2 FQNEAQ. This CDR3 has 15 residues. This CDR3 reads CASSPFSQGNEKLFF. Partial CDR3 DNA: TGTGCCAGCAGCCCTTTTAGCCAGGGTAATGAAAAG.

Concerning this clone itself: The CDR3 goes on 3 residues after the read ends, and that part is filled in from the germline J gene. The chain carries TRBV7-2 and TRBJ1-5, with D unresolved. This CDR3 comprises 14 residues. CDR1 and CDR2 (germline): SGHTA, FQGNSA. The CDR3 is CASSSLENTDPQHF. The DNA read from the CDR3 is TGTGCCAGCAGCTCCCTTGAAAACACAGATCCC.

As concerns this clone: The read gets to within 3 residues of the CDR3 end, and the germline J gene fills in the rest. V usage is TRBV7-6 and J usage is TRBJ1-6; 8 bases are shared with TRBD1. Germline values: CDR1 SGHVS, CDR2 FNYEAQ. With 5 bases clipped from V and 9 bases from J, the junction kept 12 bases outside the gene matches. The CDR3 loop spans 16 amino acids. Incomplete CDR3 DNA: TGTGCCAGCAGCCCCTACGACAGGGGCGTAGGTTCACCC. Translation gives CASSPYDRGVGSP. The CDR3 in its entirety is CASSPYDRGVGSPLHF.

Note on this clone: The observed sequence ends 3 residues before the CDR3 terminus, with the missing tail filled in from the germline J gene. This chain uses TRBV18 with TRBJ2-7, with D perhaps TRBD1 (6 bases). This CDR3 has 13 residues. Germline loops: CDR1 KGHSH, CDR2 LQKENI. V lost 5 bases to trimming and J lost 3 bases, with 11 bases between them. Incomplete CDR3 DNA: TGTGCCAGCTCAGACGGCAGGGGCTACGAG. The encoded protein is CASSDGRGYE. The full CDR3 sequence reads CASSDGRGYEQYF.

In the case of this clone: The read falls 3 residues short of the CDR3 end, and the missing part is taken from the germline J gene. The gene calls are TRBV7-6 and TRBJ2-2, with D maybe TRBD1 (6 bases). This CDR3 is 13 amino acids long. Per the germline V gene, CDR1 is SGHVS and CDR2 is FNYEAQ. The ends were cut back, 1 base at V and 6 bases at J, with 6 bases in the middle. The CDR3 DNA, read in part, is TGTGCCAGCAGCTTAGGGACAGCCGGGGAG. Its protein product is CASSLGTAGE. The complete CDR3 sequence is CASSLGTAGELFF.

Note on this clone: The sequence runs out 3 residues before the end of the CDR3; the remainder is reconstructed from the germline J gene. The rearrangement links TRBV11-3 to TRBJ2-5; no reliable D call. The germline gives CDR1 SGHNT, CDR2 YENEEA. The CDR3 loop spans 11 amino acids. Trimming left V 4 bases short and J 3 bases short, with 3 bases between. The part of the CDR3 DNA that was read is TGTGCCAGCAGCTCCGAAGAGACC. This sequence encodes CASSSEET. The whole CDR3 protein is CASSSEETQYF.

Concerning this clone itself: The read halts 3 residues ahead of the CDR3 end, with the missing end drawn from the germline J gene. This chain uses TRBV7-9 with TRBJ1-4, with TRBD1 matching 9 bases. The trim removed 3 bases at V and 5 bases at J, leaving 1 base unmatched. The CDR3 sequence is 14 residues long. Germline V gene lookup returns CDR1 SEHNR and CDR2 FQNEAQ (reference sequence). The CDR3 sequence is CASSLGQGNEKLFF. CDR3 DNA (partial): TGTGCCAGCAGCTTGGGACAGGGCAATGAAAAA.